A selection of T cell receptor beta chains follows, all from one sample in a study of blood T cell repertoires in COVID-19. Assay used: immunoSEQ multiplex PCR; TCRdb lists only in-frame clones, some missing. The table records a few hundred thousand clones, roughly 85% of them present only once. Material: PBMCs or T cells enriched from blood (not recorded which). The receptors originated from a woman younger than 45 who had recovered from COVID-19. Each CDR3 is given with its conserved first and last residue. Fields, in order: CDR3 length, clone size, D gene, J gene, V gene, CDR3 protein, CDR3 DNA. The D gene is left open where the match is weak. Size values are once, few and many counts, or a class for expanded clones, and some rows have none.

CDR3 length: 16
clone size: .
D gene: TRBD1
J gene: TRBJ2-1
V gene: TRBV24-1
CDR3 protein: CATSDRDRSSYNEQFF
CDR3 DNA: TGTGCCACCAGTGATCGGGACAGGAGCTCCTACAATGAGCAGTTCTTC

CDR3 length: 17
clone size: few
D gene: TRBD1
J gene: TRBJ1-5
V gene: TRBV27
CDR3 protein: CASRGTGVFYSNQPQHF
CDR3 DNA: TGTGCCAGCAGGGGGACAGGGGTTTTTTATAGCAATCAGCCCCAGCATTTT

CDR3 length: 16
clone size: .
D gene: .
J gene: TRBJ1-3
V gene: TRBV6-5
CDR3 protein: CASSYRRGSSGNTIYF
CDR3 DNA: TGTGCCAGCAGTTACCGGCGGGGCAGCTCTGGAAACACCATATATTTT

CDR3 length: 13
clone size: .
D gene: .
J gene: TRBJ1-2
V gene: TRBV6-5
CDR3 protein: CASSYQGRDGYTF
CDR3 DNA: TGTGCCAGCAGTTACCAGGGCAGGGATGGCTACACCTTC

CDR3 length: 15
clone size: many
D gene: TRBD1
J gene: TRBJ2-6
V gene: TRBV10-3
CDR3 protein: CAIGEQGAGANVLTF
CDR3 DNA: TGTGCCATCGGGGAACAGGGGGCTGGGGCCAACGTCCTGACTTTC

CDR3 length: 16
clone size: .
D gene: .
J gene: TRBJ1-1
V gene: TRBV7-4
CDR3 protein: CASSLDGTQKNTEAFF
CDR3 DNA: TGTGCCAGCAGCTTAGATGGGACACAGAAGAACACTGAAGCTTTCTTT

CDR3 length: 13
clone size: .
D gene: .
J gene: TRBJ1-1
V gene: TRBV11-2
CDR3 protein: CASSLERGAEAFF
CDR3 DNA: TGTGCCAGCAGCCTAGAAAGGGGTGCTGAAGCTTTCTTT

CDR3 length: 14
clone size: .
D gene: .
J gene: TRBJ2-7
V gene: TRBV5-1
CDR3 protein: CASRVEGLSYEQYF
CDR3 DNA: TGCGCCAGCAGGGTGGAGGGACTCTCCTACGAGCAGTACTTC

CDR3 length: 16
clone size: .
D gene: .
J gene: TRBJ1-2
V gene: TRBV4-2
CDR3 protein: CASSPLFQTEEDGYTF
CDR3 DNA: TGTGCCAGCAGCCCCTTATTCCAGACCGAGGAGGATGGCTACACCTTC

CDR3 length: 14
clone size: .
D gene: TRBD1
J gene: TRBJ1-1
V gene: TRBV7-9
CDR3 protein: CASSPGQGITEAFF
CDR3 DNA: TGTGCCAGCAGCCCAGGACAGGGAATCACTGAAGCTTTCTTT

CDR3 length: 13
clone size: .
D gene: .
J gene: TRBJ2-1
V gene: TRBV7-9
CDR3 protein: CASSLYQGGEQFF
CDR3 DNA: TGTGCCAGCAGCTTATATCAGGGGGGTGAGCAGTTCTTC

CDR3 length: 15
clone size: .
D gene: .
J gene: TRBJ1-3
V gene: TRBV7-9
CDR3 protein: CASSPDRGSGNTIYF
CDR3 DNA: TGTGCCAGCAGTCCAGACCGAGGCTCTGGAAACACCATATATTTT

CDR3 length: 15
clone size: .
D gene: TRBD1
J gene: TRBJ1-2
V gene: TRBV14
CDR3 protein: CASSLGQGRSYGYTF
CDR3 DNA: TGTGCCAGCAGCCTAGGACAGGGGCGCTCCTATGGCTACACCTTC